These T cell receptor beta chains were read from a single sample in a study of PD-1 blockade in classical Hodgkin lymphoma. The data were produced by immunoSEQ multiplex PCR, yet TCRdb's version contains in-frame clones alone and is incomplete. The sample shows almost 85,000 clones, about nine tenths of them seen only once. Here the sequenced sample was peripheral blood mononuclear cells (PBMCs), taken at baseline. The receptors were gathered from a human donor with classical Hodgkin lymphoma. Both conserved end residues are part of each CDR3. A D gene is named only where the DNA matches it firmly. Only part of the rows carry a size: once, few, many, or a class if the clone is expanded.

J gene | clone size | D gene | V gene | CDR3 DNA | CDR3 protein
TRBJ2-1 | - | - | TRBV28 | TGTGCCAGCAGGCCCCACCCGGGACAACTGTACAATGAGCAGTTCTTC | CASRPHPGQLYNEQFF
TRBJ2-3 | - | TRBD1 | TRBV4-1 | TGCGCCAGCAGAGCGACAGGGGGCCTTAGCACAGATACGCAGTATTTT | CASRATGGLSTDTQYF
TRBJ1-2 | - | TRBD1 | TRBV7-9 | TGTGCCAGCAGCTCGGGACAGGGAGGAAAGGATGGCTACACCTTC | CASSSGQGGKDGYTF
TRBJ1-5 | - | TRBD1 | TRBV6-5 | TGTGCCAGCAGAGGCACAGGCGGACAGGGGCCCCAGCATTTT | CASRGTGGQGPQHF
TRBJ1-2 | - | - | TRBV7-2 | TGTGCCAGCAGCTTATCTAACTATGGCTACACCTTC | CASSLSNYGYTF
TRBJ2-7 | - | - | TRBV27 | TGTGCCAGCAGTGGGGGGAACCGGTACGAGCAGTACTTC | CASSGGNRYEQYF
TRBJ2-3 | - | TRBD2 | TRBV15 | TGTGCCAGTCGACTAGCGGGTGATACAGATACGCAGTATTTT | CASRLAGDTDTQYF
TRBJ1-2 | - | TRBD1 | TRBV10-3 | TGTGCCATCAGTGAGAGGGGACAGGTGAACGGCTACACCTTC | CAISERGQVNGYTF
TRBJ1-5 | - | - | TRBV10-2 | TGCGCCAGCAGTCCGAGGGACATCCAGAGCAATCAGCCCCAGCATTTT | CASSPRDIQSNQPQHF
TRBJ2-3 | few | - | TRBV30 | TGTGCCTGGAGTCGGGGTATCACAGATACGCAGTATTTT | CAWSRGITDTQYF
TRBJ2-7 | - | TRBD2 | TRBV7-8 | TGTGCCAGCAGCTTAGAGGCTAGCGGGAGTAGCGAGCAGTACTTC | CASSLEASGSSEQYF
TRBJ2-1 | once | TRBD1 | TRBV18 | TGTGCCAGCTCACCAGACAGGGGTCCCTCTAATGAGCAGTTCTTC | CASSPDRGPSNEQFF
TRBJ2-2 | - | TRBD2 | TRBV6-8 | TGTGCCAGCAGTCCCCTTCGAGGCGGGAGGGCCACCGGGGAGCTGTTTTTT | CASSPLRGGRATGELFF
TRBJ2-7 | - | TRBD2 | TRBV6-5 | TGTGCCAGCATCTTCCTAACTAGCGGGAGGAACGAGCAGTACTTC | CASIFLTSGRNEQYF
TRBJ2-3 | - | TRBD1 | TRBV10-1 | TGCGCCAGCAGTGAGGGGACAGGGACCACAGATACGCAGTATTTT | CASSEGTGTTDTQYF
TRBJ2-1 | - | TRBD1 | TRBV7-2 | TGTGCCAGCAGCTTGGGGACAGGGTATGAGCAGTTCTTC | CASSLGTGYEQFF
TRBJ2-7 | - | - | TRBV11-2 | TGTGCCAGCAGCCTCTCGGAAGACTACGAGCAGTACTTC | CASSLSEDYEQYF
TRBJ2-2 | - | - | TRBV4-2 | TGTGCCAGCAGCCAAGACGGTGGCCGGGGCACCGGGGAGCTGTTTTTT | CASSQDGGRGTGELFF
TRBJ1-1 | - | - | TRBV5-1 | TGCGCCAGCAGCTCGTCTGGCGTAGTAACTGAAGCTTTCTTT | CASSSSGVVTEAFF
TRBJ2-1 | - | TRBD2 | TRBV2 | TGTGCCAGCAGTTCCTTAGCGGGACTTCTCTACAATGAGCAGTTCTTC | CASSSLAGLLYNEQFF
TRBJ2-7 | - | TRBD1 | TRBV25-1 | TGTGCCAGCAGTGAATGGGGGACAGACGAGCAGTACTTC | CASSEWGTDEQYF
TRBJ2-1 | - | TRBD1 | TRBV5-1 | TGCGCCAGCAGCTTGGTATGGCCCGGGACAGGGATCTACAATGAGCAGTTCTTC | CASSLVWPGTGIYNEQFF
TRBJ2-5 | - | - | TRBV18 | TGTGCCAGCTCACCACGGACTCAAGAGACCCAGTACTTC | CASSPRTQETQYF